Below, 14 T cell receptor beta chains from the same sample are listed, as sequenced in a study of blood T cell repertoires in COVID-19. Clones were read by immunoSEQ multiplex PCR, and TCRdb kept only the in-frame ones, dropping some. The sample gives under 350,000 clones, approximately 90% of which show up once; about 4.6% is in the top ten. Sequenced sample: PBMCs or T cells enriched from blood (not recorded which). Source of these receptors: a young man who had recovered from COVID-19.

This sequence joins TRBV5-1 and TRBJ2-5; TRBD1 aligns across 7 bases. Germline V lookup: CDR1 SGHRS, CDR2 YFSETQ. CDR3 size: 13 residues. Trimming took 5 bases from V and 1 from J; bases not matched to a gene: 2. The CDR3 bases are TGCGCCAGCAGGGGGGACAGCCAAGAGACCCAGTACTTC. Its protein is CASRGDSQETQYF.

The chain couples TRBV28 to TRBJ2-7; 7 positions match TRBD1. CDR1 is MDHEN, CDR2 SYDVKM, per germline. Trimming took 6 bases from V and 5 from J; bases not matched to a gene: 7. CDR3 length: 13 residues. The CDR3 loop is CASSLTGDHEQYF. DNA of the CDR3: TGTGCCAGCAGCCTAACAGGGGATCACGAGCAGTACTTC.

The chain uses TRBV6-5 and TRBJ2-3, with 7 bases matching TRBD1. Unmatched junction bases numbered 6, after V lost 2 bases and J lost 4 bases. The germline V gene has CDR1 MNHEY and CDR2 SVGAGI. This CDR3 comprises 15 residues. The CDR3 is CASSYTLGGSDTQYF. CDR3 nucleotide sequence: TGTGCCAGCAGTTACACGCTAGGGGGCTCAGATACGCAGTATTTT.

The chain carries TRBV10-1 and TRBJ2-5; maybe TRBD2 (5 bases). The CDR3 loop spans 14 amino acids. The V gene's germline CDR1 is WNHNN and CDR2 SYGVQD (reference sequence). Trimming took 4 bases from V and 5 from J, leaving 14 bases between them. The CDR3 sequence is CASSALGPGETQYF. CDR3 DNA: TGCGCCAGCAGTGCCCTAGGGCCGGGGGAGACCCAGTACTTC.

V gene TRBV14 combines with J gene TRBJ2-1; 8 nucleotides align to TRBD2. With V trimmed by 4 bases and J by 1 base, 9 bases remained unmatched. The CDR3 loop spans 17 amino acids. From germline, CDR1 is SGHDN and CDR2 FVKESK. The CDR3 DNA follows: TGTGCCAGCAGCCCGCTAACTAGCGGAACTTCCTACAATGAGCAGTTCTTC. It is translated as CASSPLTSGTSYNEQFF. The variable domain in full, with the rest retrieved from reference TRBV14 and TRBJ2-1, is EAGVTQFPSHSVIEKGQTVTLRCDPISGHDNLYWYRRVMGKEIKFLLHFVKESKQDESGMPNNRFLAERTGGTYSTLKVQPAELEDSGVYFCASSPLTSGTSYNEQFFGPGTRLTVL.

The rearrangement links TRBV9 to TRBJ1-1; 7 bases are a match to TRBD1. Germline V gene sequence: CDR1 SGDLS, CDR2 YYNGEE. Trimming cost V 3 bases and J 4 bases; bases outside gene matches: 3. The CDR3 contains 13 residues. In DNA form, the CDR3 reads TGTGCCAGCAGCGCCCCAGGGGGCACTGAAGCTTTCTTT. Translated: CASSAPGGTEAFF.

The CDR3: CASSQGGRISVAEAFF. The CDR3 coding sequence is TGCGCCAGCAGCCAAGGGGGGCGCATATCTGTCGCTGAAGCTTTCTTT. The chain links TRBV4-1 to TRBJ1-1; the D gene is possibly TRBD1 (6 bases). V was trimmed by 1 base and J by 6 bases, leaving 18 bases between them. This CDR3 spans 16 amino acids. Germline V gene data show CDR1 as MGHRA and CDR2 as YSYEKL.

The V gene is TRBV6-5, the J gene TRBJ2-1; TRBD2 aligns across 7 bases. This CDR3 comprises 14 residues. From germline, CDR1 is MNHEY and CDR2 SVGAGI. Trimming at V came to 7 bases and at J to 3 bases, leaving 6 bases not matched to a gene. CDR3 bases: TGTGCCAGCACCAGCGGGGACCTCTACAATGAGCAGTTCTTC. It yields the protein CASTSGDLYNEQFF.

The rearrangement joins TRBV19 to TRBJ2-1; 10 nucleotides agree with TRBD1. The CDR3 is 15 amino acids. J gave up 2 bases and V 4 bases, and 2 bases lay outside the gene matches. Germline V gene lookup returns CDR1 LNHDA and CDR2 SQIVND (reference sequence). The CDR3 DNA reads TGTGCCAGTAGTAGGGACAGGGGCCCCTACAATGAGCAGTTCTTC. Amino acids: CASSRDRGPYNEQFF.

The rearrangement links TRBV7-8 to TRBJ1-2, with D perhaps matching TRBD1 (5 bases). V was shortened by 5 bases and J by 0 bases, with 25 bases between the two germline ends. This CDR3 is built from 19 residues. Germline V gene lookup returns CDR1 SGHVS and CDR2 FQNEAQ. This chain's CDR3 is CASSLRGVRMPEANYGYTF. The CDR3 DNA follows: TGTGCCAGCAGCCTACGGGGGGTTAGGATGCCGGAAGCTAACTATGGCTACACCTTC. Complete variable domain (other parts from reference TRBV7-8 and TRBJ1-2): GAGVSQSPRYKVAKRGQDVALRCDPISGHVSLFWYQQALGQGPEFLTYFQNEAQLDKSGLPSDRFFAERPEGSVSTLKIQRTQQEDSAVYLCASSLRGVRMPEANYGYTFGSGTRLTVV.

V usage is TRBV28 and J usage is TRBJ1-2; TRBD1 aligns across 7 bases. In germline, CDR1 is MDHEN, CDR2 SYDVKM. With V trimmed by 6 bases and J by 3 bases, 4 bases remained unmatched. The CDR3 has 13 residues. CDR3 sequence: CASSLTGYYGYTF. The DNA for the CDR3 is TGTGCCAGCAGCCTGACAGGGTACTATGGCTACACCTTC.

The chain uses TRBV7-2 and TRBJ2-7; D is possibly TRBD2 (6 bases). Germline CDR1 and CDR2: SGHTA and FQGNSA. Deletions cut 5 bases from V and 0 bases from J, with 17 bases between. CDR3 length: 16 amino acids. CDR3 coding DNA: TGTGCCAGCAGCGACCGGGGGAGGCCTTTCTCCTACGAGCAGTACTTC. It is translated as CASSDRGRPFSYEQYF.

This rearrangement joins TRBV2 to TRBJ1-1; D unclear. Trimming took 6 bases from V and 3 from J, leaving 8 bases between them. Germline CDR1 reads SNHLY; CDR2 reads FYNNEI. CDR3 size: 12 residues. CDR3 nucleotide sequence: TGTGCCAGCAGGTACATGGACACTGAAGCTTTCTTT. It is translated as CASRYMDTEAFF.

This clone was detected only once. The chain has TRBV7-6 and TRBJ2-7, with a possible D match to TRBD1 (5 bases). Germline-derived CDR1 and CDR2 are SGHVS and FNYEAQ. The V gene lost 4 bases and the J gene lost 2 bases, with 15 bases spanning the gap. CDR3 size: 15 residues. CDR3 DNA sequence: TGTGCCAGCAGCTCGACCCAGGGTCTCACCTACGAGCAGTACTTC. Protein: CASSSTQGLTYEQYF.